These 31 T cell receptor beta chains originate from one sample sequenced in a study of blood T cell repertoires in COVID-19. TCRdb's table, derived via immunoSEQ multiplex PCR, lists solely in-frame clones and lacks some. Found here are more than 45,000 clones, approximately 91% of them singletons; the top ten hold approximately 9.2%. Material for sequencing was peripheral blood. These receptors all stem from a woman in her seventies with active COVID-19.

J is TRBJ1-2 and V is TRBV18; 7 positions match TRBD1. This CDR3 contains 16 residues. The germline V gene encodes CDR1 KGHSH and CDR2 LQKENI. V was clipped by 4 bases and J by 3 bases; unmatched bases: 11. The CDR3 DNA reads as TGTGCCAGCTCACGATGGGACAGTAAAAGGGACTATGGCTACACCTTC. Translated, it gives CASSRWDSKRDYGYTF.

V and J are TRBV5-1 and TRBJ1-4, with unresolved D. There are 13 residues in the CDR3. In germline, CDR1 is SGHRS, CDR2 YFSETQ. Between the trimmed V and J ends, which lost 0 bases and 4 bases, there was a span of 4 bases. In DNA form, the CDR3 reads TGCGCCAGCAGCTTGGAACTTAATGAAAAACTGTTTTTT. Translating gives CASSLELNEKLFF.

V gene TRBV6-1 combines with J gene TRBJ2-7, with 8 positions matching TRBD2. The trim removed 2 bases at V and 8 bases at J, leaving 5 bases unmatched. The CDR3 is 13 amino acids. Germline V gene sequence: CDR1 MNHNS, CDR2 SASEGT. The CDR3 reads CASSETLAVKQYF. CDR3 sequence (DNA): TGTGCCAGCAGTGAAACACTAGCGGTTAAGCAGTACTTC.

J is TRBJ1-1 and V is TRBV12-3 or TRBV12-4; tentatively, D is TRBD1 (5 bases). The CDR3 runs 13 residues. Trimming pared 2 bases from V and 5 bases from J, leaving 9 bases between. CDR3 DNA sequence: TGTGCCAGCAGTTTAAATCGGGGGACTGAAGCTTTCTTT. Its translation: CASSLNRGTEAFF.

This clone was detected once. The chain combines TRBV5-5 with TRBJ2-3; TRBD2 is a possible D gene (6 bases). Germline CDR1 is SGHKS and CDR2 is YYEKEE (reference sequence). The CDR3 extends over 16 amino acids. Trimming removed 6 bases from V and 3 bases from J, with 20 bases in between. As DNA, the CDR3 is TGTGCCAGCACACGCTCACCGGCTAGCGATACAGATACGCAGTATTTT. As protein: CASTRSPASDTDTQYF.

The chain couples TRBV24-1 to TRBJ1-2; D is uncertain. CDR3 length: 11 amino acids. Trimming took off 9 bases at V and 7 bases at J, with 11 bases between the two ends. Germline CDR1 is KGHDR and CDR2 is SFDVKD. CDR3: CATADLTGYTF. DNA of the CDR3: TGTGCCACCGCAGACTTAACTGGCTACACCTTC.

Here the CDR3 reads CASSLSVSDTEAFF. CDR3 sequence (DNA): TGCGCCAGCAGCTTGTCGGTGAGTGACACTGAAGCTTTCTTT. The chain links TRBV5-1 to TRBJ1-1; the D is unclear. The V end was cut by 1 base, the J end by 3 bases, with 10 bases between. This CDR3 contains 14 residues. Germline V gene lookup returns CDR1 SGHRS and CDR2 YFSETQ.

J is TRBJ1-1 and V is TRBV28, with TRBD1 matching over 8 bases. With V trimmed by 8 bases and J by 4 bases, 3 bases remained unmatched. CDR3 length: 12 amino acids. Per germline, CDR1 MDHEN and CDR2 SYDVKM. The CDR3 region is CASVTGGTEAFF. CDR3 coding DNA: TGTGCCAGCGTTACAGGGGGCACTGAAGCTTTCTTT.

This chain connects TRBV2 to TRBJ2-3; D not resolved. The V end lost 7 bases, the J end lost 3 bases, and 11 bases lay between the germline ends. CDR1 is SNHLY, CDR2 FYNNEI, per germline. The length of the CDR3 is 13 residues. The chain's CDR3 is CASNVAQTDTQYF. CDR3 DNA sequence: TGTGCCAGCAATGTAGCTCAGACAGATACGCAGTATTTT.

This chain links TRBV20-1 with TRBJ2-7, with D perhaps TRBD2 (5 bases). The V end lost 6 bases, the J end lost 2 bases, and 8 bases lay between the germline ends. This CDR3 has 11 residues. CDR1 and CDR2 (germline): DFQATT, SNEGSKA (reference sequence). The CDR3 sequence is CSADYAYEQYF. The CDR3 DNA follows: TGCAGTGCAGACTATGCCTACGAGCAGTACTTC.

The V and J genes are TRBV30 and TRBJ1-1, with a tentative D call TRBD1 (5 bases). V lost 7 bases to trimming and J lost 0 bases, with 15 bases between them. CDR1 is GTSNPN and CDR2 is SVGIG in the germline V gene (reference sequence). The CDR3 has 14 residues. CDR3 coding DNA: TGTGCCTACAGCAGGGCGCAAATGAACACTGAAGCTTTCTTT. Its translation: CAYSRAQMNTEAFF.

The V call is TRBV5-1, the J call TRBJ2-7; TRBD2 agrees at 14 bases. CDR1 is SGHRS and CDR2 is YFSETQ in the germline V gene. The V and J ends lost 4 bases and 2 bases, in that order; junction bases with no gene match: 2. The CDR3 has 15 residues. This chain's CDR3 is CASSPGLAGAYEQYF. CDR3 DNA sequence: TGCGCCAGCAGCCCGGGACTAGCGGGGGCCTACGAGCAGTACTTC.

The CDR3 region has the DNA TGTGCCACCAGTGTACAGGGTCAGGATCAGCCCCAGCATTTT. It specifies CATSVQGQDQPQHF. This rearrangement joins TRBV24-1 to TRBJ1-5; D is possibly TRBD1 (6 bases). The CDR3 spans 14 residues. V lost 5 bases to trimming and J lost 5 bases, with 12 bases between them. The V gene's germline CDR1 is KGHDR and CDR2 SFDVKD.

The chain is built from TRBV13 and TRBJ2-2; 9 bases agree with TRBD2. This CDR3 region has 17 residues. Germline loops: CDR1 PRHDT, CDR2 FYEKMQ (reference sequence). Trimming at V came to 4 bases and at J to 4 bases, leaving 10 bases not matched to a gene. In DNA, the CDR3 is TGTGCCAGCAGCTCCATAGCGGGAGATCAGGGCACCGGGGAGCTGTTTTTT. The encoded protein is CASSSIAGDQGTGELFF.

This clone appeared a single time. The chain employs TRBV5-1 and TRBJ1-1, with a weak D call TRBD1 (5 bases). Germline loops: CDR1 SGHRS, CDR2 YFSETQ. CDR3 size: 15 residues. V lost 0 bases to trimming and J lost 1 base, with 10 bases between them. CDR3 coding DNA: TGCGCCAGCAGCTTGGCTAGGACACCGAACACTGAAGCTTTCTTT. As protein: CASSLARTPNTEAFF.

V and J are TRBV19 and TRBJ1-2; 7 bases line up with TRBD1. CDR1 and CDR2 from the germline V gene are LNHDA and SQIVND (reference sequence). This CDR3 region has 15 residues. J gave up 3 bases and V 4 bases, and 8 bases lay outside the gene matches. CDR3 DNA: TGTGCCAGTAGTAGAGGGACAGCCTACTACTATGGCTACACCTTC. Its protein is CASSRGTAYYYGYTF.

CDR3 amino acids: CASSPGLAGPYEQYF. CDR3 sequence (DNA): TGTGCCAGCAGCCCCGGACTAGCGGGACCTTACGAGCAGTACTTC. This chain connects TRBV7-8 to TRBJ2-7; TRBD2 matches 12 bases. Germline CDR1 reads SGHVS; CDR2 reads FQNEAQ. The V and J ends lost 5 bases and 4 bases, in that order; junction bases with no gene match: 6. The CDR3 spans 15 residues.

The chain couples TRBV5-8 to TRBJ2-7, with 11 bases lining up with TRBD1. Trimming at V came to 3 bases and at J to 5 bases, leaving 4 bases not matched to a gene. CDR1 is SGHTS and CDR2 is YDEGEE in the germline V gene. The CDR3 length is 14 residues. DNA of the CDR3: TGTGCCAGCAGCTATGGGACAGGGGGGGACGAGCAGTACTTC. Protein product: CASSYGTGGDEQYF.

The chain joins TRBV6-5 to TRBJ2-5; D is ambiguous. V was trimmed by 4 bases and J by 4 bases, leaving 7 bases between them. This CDR3 has 12 amino acids. Germline CDR1 reads MNHEY; CDR2 reads SVGAGI. In DNA form, the CDR3 reads TGTGCCAGCAGTTCCCCCATAGAGACCCAGTACTTC. Amino acids: CASSSPIETQYF.

The chain carries TRBV7-3 and TRBJ1-3, with D unclear. Trimming removed 5 bases from V and 9 bases from J, with 17 bases in between. This CDR3 is built from 14 residues. CDR1 is SGHTA and CDR2 is FQGTGA in the germline V gene. The CDR3 loop reads CASSTGFLQSTIYF. CDR3 in DNA: TGTGCCAGCAGCACCGGGTTCCTTCAGTCCACCATATATTTT.

The CDR3 DNA reads as TGTGCCAGCAGCTTGGGCAGCGGGGCAGGGGATACGCAGTATTTT. Its translation is CASSLGSGAGDTQYF. V and J are TRBV5-4 and TRBJ2-3; the match to TRBD2 covers 7 bases. CDR1 is SGHNT, CDR2 YYREEE, per germline (reference sequence). Germline trimming cut 0 bases from V and 6 bases from J; bases unmatched to any gene: 7. The CDR3 has 15 amino acids.

This chain links TRBV7-2 with TRBJ2-1; possible D gene TRBD1, 6 bases. The CDR3 is made up of 12 amino acids. The germline CDR1 and CDR2 sequences are SGHTA and FQGNSA. With 1 base removed from V and 15 bases from J, the gap between germline ends came to 13 bases. DNA of the CDR3: TGTGCCAGCAGCTTAGGGGGGCTATTTGGGTTCTTC. Its protein is CASSLGGLFGFF.

The rearrangement joins TRBV7-3 to TRBJ2-3, with D uncertain. V shed 4 bases and J shed 6 bases, with 26 bases lying between them. CDR3 size: 18 residues. CDR1 and CDR2 from the germline V gene are SGHTA and FQGTGA. The CDR3 coding sequence is TGTGCCAGCAGCTCCCTTCCTCGGCTACCCCGGGTTGATGATACGCAGTATTTT. Its protein product is CASSSLPRLPRVDDTQYF.

The rearrangement uses TRBV27 and TRBJ2-4; 11 nucleotides agree with TRBD2. The ends lost 3 bases at V and 1 base at J; junction bases unmatched: 11. CDR3 length: 19 residues. Germline V CDR1 and CDR2: MNHEY, SMNVEV (reference sequence). In DNA, the CDR3 is TGTGCCAGCAGTTTGGGACTAGCGGACTCCAAAGCGGCCAAAAACATTCAGTACTTC. As protein: CASSLGLADSKAAKNIQYF.

This clone was observed a few times. The chain combines TRBV19 with TRBJ2-7, with D perhaps matching TRBD2 (6 bases). The V end was cut by 6 bases, the J end by 3 bases, with 12 bases between. Germline loops: CDR1 LNHDA, CDR2 SQIVND (reference sequence). The CDR3 runs 13 residues. For the CDR3, the DNA is TGTGCCAGTAGCACCGCCGGGGGCTACGAGCAGTACTTC. Translating gives CASSTAGGYEQYF.

The chain links TRBV2 to TRBJ1-1, with D unresolved. Germline lookup yields CDR1 SNHLY and CDR2 FYNNEI. The V end lost 3 bases, the J end lost 6 bases, and 17 bases lay between the germline ends. The CDR3 has 15 residues. The CDR3 loop is CASSDFWADDAEAFF. The DNA for the CDR3 is TGTGCCAGCAGTGATTTCTGGGCAGACGATGCTGAAGCTTTCTTT.

This chain connects TRBV18 to TRBJ1-1; 9 nucleotides agree with TRBD1. Germline values: CDR1 KGHSH, CDR2 LQKENI. The CDR3 is 15 residues long. The V gene end was trimmed by 5 bases and the J gene end by 4 bases; junction bases not matched to a gene: 8. CDR3 residues: CASSGTGGGGTEAFF. CDR3 coding DNA: TGTGCCAGCTCAGGCACAGGGGGCGGAGGCACTGAAGCTTTCTTT.

The chain recombines TRBV5-6 with TRBJ1-2; tentatively, D is TRBD1 (5 bases). From germline, CDR1 is SGHDT and CDR2 YYEEEE. This CDR3 has 14 amino acids. V dropped 1 base and J dropped 2 bases, with 9 bases sitting between them. In DNA, the CDR3 is TGTGCCAGCAGCTTGACAGGAGAGAACTATGGCTACACCTTC. Its protein is CASSLTGENYGYTF.

V gene TRBV5-1 combines with J gene TRBJ2-7; maybe TRBD2 (5 bases). Germline CDR1 and CDR2: SGHRS and YFSETQ. V gave up 4 bases and J gave up 5 bases, with 13 bases separating them. This CDR3 has 13 amino acids. The chain's CDR3 is CASSAVALDEQYF. For the CDR3, the DNA is TGCGCCAGCAGCGCCGTGGCACTAGACGAGCAGTACTTC.

The V call is TRBV13, the J call TRBJ2-1, with TRBD2 matching over 7 bases. Germline CDR1 and CDR2: PRHDT and FYEKMQ (reference sequence). The CDR3 extends over 13 amino acids. V lost 10 bases to trimming and J lost 5 bases; unmatched junction nucleotides: 8. Here the CDR3 DNA reads TGTGCCACGCGGGAGAATCCCGACAATGAGCAGTTCTTC. It yields the protein CATRENPDNEQFF.

The rearrangement uses TRBV14 and TRBJ2-7, with TRBD2 matching over 11 bases. Germline V gives CDR1 SGHDN, CDR2 FVKESK. Trimming took 1 base from V and 4 from J; bases not matched to a gene: 0. This CDR3 spans 14 amino acids. In DNA, the CDR3 is TGTGCCAGCAGCCAAGGACTAGCGGGATACGAGCAGTACTTC. It is translated as CASSQGLAGYEQYF.